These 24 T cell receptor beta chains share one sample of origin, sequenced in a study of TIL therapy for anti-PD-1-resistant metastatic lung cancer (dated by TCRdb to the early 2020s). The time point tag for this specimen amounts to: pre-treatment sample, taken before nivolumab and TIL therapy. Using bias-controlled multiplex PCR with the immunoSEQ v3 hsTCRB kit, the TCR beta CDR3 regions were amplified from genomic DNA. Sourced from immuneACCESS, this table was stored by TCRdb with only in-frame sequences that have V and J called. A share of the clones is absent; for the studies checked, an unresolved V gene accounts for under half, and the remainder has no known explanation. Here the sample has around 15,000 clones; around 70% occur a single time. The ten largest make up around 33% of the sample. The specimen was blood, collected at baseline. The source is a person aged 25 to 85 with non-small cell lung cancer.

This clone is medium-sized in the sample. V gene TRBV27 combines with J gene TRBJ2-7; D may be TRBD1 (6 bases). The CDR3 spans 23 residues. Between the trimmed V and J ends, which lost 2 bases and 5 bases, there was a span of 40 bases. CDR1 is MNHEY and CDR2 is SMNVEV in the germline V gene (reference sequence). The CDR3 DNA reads TGTGCCAGCAGTTTACAGCCCGTGGGGGCAAGGATCAAGGGGACGACGCCCCACAACGAGCAGTACTTC. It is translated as CASSLQPVGARIKGTTPHNEQYF.

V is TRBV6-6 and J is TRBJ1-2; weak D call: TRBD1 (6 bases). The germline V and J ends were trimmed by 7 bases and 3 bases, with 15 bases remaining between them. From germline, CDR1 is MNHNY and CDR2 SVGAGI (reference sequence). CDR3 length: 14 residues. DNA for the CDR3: TGTGCCAGCACTCCTTGGGGGGCTGACTATGGCTACACCTTC. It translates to CASTPWGADYGYTF.

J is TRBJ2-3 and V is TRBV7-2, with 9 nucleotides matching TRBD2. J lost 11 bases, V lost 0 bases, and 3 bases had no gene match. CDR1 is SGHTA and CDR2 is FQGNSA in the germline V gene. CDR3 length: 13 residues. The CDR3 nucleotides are TGTGCCAGCAGCTTAGCTAGCGGGGGTAGGCAGTATTTT. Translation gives CASSLASGGRQYF.

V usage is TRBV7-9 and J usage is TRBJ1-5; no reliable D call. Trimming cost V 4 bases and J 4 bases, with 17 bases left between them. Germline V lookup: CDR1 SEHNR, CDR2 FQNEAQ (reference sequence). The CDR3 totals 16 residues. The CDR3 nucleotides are TGTGCCAGCAGCTCCAGGACTCACTTTGGAAATCAGCCCCAGCATTTT. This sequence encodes CASSSRTHFGNQPQHF.

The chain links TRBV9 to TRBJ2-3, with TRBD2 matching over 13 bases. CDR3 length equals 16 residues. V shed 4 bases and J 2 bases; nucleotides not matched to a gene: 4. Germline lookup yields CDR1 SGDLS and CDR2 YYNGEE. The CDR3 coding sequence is TGTGCCAGCAGCTACGGACTAGCGGGGGTCACAGATACGCAGTATTTT. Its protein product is CASSYGLAGVTDTQYF.

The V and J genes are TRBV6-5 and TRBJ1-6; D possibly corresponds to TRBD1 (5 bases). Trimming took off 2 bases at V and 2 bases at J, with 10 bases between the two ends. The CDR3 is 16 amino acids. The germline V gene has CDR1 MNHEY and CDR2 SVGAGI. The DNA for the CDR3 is TGTGCCAGCAGTTACGGGGGTTTCGCCTATAATTCACCCCTCCACTTT. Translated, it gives CASSYGGFAYNSPLHF.

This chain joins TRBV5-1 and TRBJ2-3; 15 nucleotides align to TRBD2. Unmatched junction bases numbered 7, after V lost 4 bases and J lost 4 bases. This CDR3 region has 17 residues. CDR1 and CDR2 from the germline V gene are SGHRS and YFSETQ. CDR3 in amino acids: CASSPAGLAGGADTQYF. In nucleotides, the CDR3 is TGCGCCAGCAGCCCAGCGGGACTAGCGGGGGGAGCAGATACGCAGTATTTT.

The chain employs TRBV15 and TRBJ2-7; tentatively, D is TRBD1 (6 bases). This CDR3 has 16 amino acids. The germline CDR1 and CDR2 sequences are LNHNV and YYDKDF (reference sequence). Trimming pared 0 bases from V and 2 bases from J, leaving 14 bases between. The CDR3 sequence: CATSRENPGQPYEQYF. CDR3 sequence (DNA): TGTGCCACCAGCAGAGAGAACCCGGGACAACCCTACGAGCAGTACTTC.

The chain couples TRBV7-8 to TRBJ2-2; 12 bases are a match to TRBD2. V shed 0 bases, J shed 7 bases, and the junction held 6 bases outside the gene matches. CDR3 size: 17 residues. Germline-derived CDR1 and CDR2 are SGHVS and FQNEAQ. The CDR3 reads CASSLAPSGRGLGELFF. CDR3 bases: TGTGCCAGCAGCTTAGCCCCTAGCGGGAGGGGACTCGGGGAGCTGTTTTTT. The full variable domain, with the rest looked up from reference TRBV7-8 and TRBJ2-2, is GAGVSQSPRYKVAKRGQDVALRCDPISGHVSLFWYQQALGQGPEFLTYFQNEAQLDKSGLPSDRFFAERPEGSVSTLKIQRTQQEDSAVYLCASSLAPSGRGLGELFFGEGSRLTVL.

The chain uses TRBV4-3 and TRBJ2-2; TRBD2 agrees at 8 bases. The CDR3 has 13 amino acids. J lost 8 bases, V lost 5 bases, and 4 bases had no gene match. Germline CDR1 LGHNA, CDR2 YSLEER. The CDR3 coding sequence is TGCGCCAGCAGCGGACTAGCAATGGGGGAGCTGTTTTTT. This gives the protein CASSGLAMGELFF.

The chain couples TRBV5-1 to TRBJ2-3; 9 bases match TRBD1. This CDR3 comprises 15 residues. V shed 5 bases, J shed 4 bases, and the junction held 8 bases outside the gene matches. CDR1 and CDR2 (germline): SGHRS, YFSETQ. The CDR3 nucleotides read TGCGCCAGCAGTCCGGGACAGGGTAGAGCAGATACGCAGTATTTT. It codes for CASSPGQGRADTQYF.

CDR3 sequence: CASSFRATEQYF. The CDR3 region has the DNA TGTGCCAGCAGCTTCCGCGCGACCGAGCAGTACTTC. V and J are TRBV5-4 and TRBJ2-7; D is ambiguous. CDR3 length equals 12 residues. Trimming took off 2 bases at V and 6 bases at J, with 9 bases between the two ends. Germline V gives CDR1 SGHNT, CDR2 YYREEE (reference sequence).

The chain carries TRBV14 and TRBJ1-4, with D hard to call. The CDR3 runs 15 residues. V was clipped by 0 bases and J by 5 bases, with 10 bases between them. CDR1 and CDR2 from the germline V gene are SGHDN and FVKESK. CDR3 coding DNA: TGTGCCAGCAGCCAAGAGGTAGTGGGGAATGAAAAACTGTTTTTT. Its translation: CASSQEVVGNEKLFF. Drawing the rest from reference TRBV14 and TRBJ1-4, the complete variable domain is EAGVTQFPSHSVIEKGQTVTLRCDPISGHDNLYWYRRVMGKEIKFLLHFVKESKQDESGMPNNRFLAERTGGTYSTLKVQPAELEDSGVYFCASSQEVVGNEKLFFGSGTQLSVL.

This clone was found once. DNA of the CDR3: TGTGCCAGCAGCCCCAACAGGGAAACGAACACTGAAGCTTTCTTT. Translation gives CASSPNRETNTEAFF. The gene calls are TRBV7-2 and TRBJ1-1; possible D gene TRBD1, 6 bases. V was pared by 5 bases and J by 1 base, with 14 bases between. From germline, CDR1 is SGHTA and CDR2 FQGNSA. The CDR3 sequence is 15 residues long.

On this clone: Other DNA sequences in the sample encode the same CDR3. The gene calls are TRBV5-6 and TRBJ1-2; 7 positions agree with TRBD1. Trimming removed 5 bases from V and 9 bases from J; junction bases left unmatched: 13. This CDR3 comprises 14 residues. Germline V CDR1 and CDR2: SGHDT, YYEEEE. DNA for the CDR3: TGTGCCAGCAGACTGACAGGGAGTAAGCCACGCTACACCTTC. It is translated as CASRLTGSKPRYTF.

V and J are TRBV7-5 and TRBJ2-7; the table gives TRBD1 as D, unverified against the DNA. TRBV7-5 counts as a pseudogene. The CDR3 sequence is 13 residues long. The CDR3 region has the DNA TGTGCCAGCAGCCCAATAAGGGGCAACGAGCAGTACTTC. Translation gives CASSPIRGNEQYF.

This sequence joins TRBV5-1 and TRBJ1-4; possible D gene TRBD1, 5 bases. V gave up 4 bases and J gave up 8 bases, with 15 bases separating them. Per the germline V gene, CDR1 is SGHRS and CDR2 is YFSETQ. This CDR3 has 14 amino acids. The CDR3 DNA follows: TGCGCCAGCAGCCCAGGACACGGCGGCGAAAAACTGTTTTTT. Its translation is CASSPGHGGEKLFF.

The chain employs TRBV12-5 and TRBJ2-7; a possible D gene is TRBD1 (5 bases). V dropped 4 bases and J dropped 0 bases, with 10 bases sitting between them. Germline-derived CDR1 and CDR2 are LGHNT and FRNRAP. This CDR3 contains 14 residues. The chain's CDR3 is CASGSPTDSYEQYF. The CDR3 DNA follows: TGTGCTAGTGGTTCCCCGACAGACTCCTACGAGCAGTACTTC.

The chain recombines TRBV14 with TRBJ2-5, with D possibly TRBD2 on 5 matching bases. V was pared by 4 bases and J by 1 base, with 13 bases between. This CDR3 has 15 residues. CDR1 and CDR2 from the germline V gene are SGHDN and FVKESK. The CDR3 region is CASSPVGGSQETQYF. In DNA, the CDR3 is TGTGCCAGCAGCCCCGTTGGCGGGTCCCAAGAGACCCAGTACTTC.

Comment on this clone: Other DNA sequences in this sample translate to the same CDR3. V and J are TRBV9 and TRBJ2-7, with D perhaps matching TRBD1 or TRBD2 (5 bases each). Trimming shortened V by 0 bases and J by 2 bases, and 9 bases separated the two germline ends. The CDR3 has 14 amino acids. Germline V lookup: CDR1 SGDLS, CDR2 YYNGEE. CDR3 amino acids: CASSVGGTTYEQYF. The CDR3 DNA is TGTGCCAGCAGCGTAGGGGGGACGACCTACGAGCAGTACTTC. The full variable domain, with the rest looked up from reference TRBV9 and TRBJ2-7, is DSGVTQTPKHLITATGQRVTLRCSPRSGDLSVYWYQQSLDQGLQFLIQYYNGEERAKGNILERFSAQQFPDLHSELNLSSLELGDSALYFCASSVGGTTYEQYFGPGTRLTVT.

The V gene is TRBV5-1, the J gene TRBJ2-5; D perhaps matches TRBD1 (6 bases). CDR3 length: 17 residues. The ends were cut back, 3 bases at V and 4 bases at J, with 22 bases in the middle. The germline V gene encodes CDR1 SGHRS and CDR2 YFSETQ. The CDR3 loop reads CASSSVIQGGWGETQYF. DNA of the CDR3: TGCGCCAGCAGCTCGGTTATACAGGGCGGCTGGGGAGAGACCCAGTACTTC. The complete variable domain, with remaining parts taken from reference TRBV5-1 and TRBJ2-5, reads KAGVTQTPRYLIKTRGQQVTLSCSPISGHRSVSWYQQTPGQGLQFLFEYFSETQRNKGNFPGRFSGRQFSNSRSEMNVSTLELGDSALYLCASSSVIQGGWGETQYFGPGTRLLVL.

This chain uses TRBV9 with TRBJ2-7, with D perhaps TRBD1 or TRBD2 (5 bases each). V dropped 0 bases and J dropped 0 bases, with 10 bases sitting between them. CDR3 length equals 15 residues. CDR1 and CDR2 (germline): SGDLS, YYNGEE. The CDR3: CASSVAGPLSYEQYF. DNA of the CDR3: TGTGCCAGCAGCGTAGCGGGACCCCTCTCCTACGAGCAGTACTTC.

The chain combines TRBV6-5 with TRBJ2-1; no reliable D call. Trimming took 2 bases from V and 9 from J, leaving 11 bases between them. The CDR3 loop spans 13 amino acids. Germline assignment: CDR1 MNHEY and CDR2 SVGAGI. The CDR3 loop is CASSYKLGFEQFF. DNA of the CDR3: TGTGCCAGCAGTTACAAACTGGGGTTTGAGCAGTTCTTC.

In nucleotides, the CDR3 is TGCGCCAGCAGCCAGTCCCCCGGGACTAGCGGGGGGGCGGGGCAAGAGACCCAGTACTTC. It is translated as CASSQSPGTSGGAGQETQYF. The chain couples TRBV4-1 to TRBJ2-5; 16 bases are a match to TRBD2. V trimming: 3 bases; J trimming: 2 bases; junction bases outside the gene matches: 12. In germline, CDR1 is MGHRA, CDR2 YSYEKL. CDR3 length equals 20 residues.